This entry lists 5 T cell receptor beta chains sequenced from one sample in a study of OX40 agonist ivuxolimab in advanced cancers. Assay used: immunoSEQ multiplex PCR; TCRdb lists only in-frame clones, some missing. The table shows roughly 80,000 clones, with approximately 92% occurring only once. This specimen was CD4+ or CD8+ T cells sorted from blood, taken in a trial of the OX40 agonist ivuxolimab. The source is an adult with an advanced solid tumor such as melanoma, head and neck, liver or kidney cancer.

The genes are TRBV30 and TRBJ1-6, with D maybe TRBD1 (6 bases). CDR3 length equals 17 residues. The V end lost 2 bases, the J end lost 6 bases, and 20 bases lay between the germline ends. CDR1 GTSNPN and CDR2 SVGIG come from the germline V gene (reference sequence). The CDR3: CAWSPSRTAFFNSPLHF. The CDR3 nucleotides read TGTGCCTGGAGTCCATCAAGGACAGCTTTCTTTAATTCACCCCTCCACTTT.

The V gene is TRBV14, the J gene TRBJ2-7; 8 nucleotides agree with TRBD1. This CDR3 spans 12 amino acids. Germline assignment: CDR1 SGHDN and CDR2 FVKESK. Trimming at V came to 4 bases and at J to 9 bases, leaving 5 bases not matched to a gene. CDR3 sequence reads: CASSLDRVGQYF. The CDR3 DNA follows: TGTGCCAGCAGCCTGGACAGGGTTGGGCAGTACTTC.

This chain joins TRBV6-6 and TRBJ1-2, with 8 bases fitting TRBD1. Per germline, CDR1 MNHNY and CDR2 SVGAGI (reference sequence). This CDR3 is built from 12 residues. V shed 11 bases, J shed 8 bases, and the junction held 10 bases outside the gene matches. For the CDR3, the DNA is TGTGCCTCATGGGACAGGCCTATGGGCTACACCTTC. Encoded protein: CASWDRPMGYTF.

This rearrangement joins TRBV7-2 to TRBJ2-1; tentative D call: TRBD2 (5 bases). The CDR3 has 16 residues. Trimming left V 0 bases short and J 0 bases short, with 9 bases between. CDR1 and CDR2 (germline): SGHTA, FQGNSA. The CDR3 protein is CASSLALGSSYNEQFF. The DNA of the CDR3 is TGTGCCAGCAGCTTAGCCTTGGGGAGCTCCTACAATGAGCAGTTCTTC. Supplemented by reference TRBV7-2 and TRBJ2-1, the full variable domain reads GAGVSQSPSNKVTEKGKDVELRCDPISGHTALYWYRQSLGQGLEFLIYFQGNSAPDKSGLPSDRFSAERTGGSVSTLTIQRTQQEDSAVYLCASSLALGSSYNEQFFGPGTRLTVL.

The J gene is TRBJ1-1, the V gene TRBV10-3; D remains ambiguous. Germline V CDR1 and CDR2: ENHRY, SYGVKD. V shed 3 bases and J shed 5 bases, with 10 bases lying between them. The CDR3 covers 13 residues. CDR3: CAISDVGKTEAFF. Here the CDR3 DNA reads TGTGCCATCAGTGATGTGGGGAAGACTGAAGCTTTCTTT.